The 8 T cell receptor beta chains listed next were all sequenced from one sample in a study of T cell responses to AZD1222 COVID-19 vaccine. Sequencing was performed with immunoSEQ multiplex PCR; in TCRdb, only in-frame clones are kept and a portion is missing. This table holds 90,000 to 150,000 clones, roughly nine tenths found once. The sample was peripheral blood, taken on day 0 of AZD1222 vaccination. These receptors were taken from an adult in good health.

The V gene is TRBV2, the J gene TRBJ2-7; TRBD1 aligns across 7 bases. The CDR3 length is 13 residues. Germline CDR1 is SNHLY and CDR2 is FYNNEI. J lost 3 bases, V lost 6 bases, and 5 bases had no gene match. The CDR3 reads CASRNRGLYEQYF. CDR3 bases: TGTGCCAGCAGGAACAGGGGTCTCTACGAGCAGTACTTC. Full variable domain (remainder filled in from reference TRBV2 and TRBJ2-7): EPEVTQTPSHQVTQMGQEVILRCVPISNHLYFYWYRQILGQKVEFLVSFYNNEISEKSEIFDDQFSVERPDGSNFTLKIRSTKLEDSAMYFCASRNRGLYEQYFGPGTRLTVT.

The chain carries TRBV6-6 and TRBJ1-3, with 7 bases identical to TRBD1. CDR3 length: 15 amino acids. With 5 bases clipped from V and 5 bases from J, the junction kept 9 bases outside the gene matches. Germline V gene data show CDR1 as MNHNY and CDR2 as SVGAGI (reference sequence). CDR3 nucleotide sequence: TGTGCCAGCAGTACCCCCGGGACAGCCAGAAACACCATATATTTT. Its translation is CASSTPGTARNTIYF.

V gene TRBV28 combines with J gene TRBJ1-1, with TRBD1 matching 7 bases. After removal of 3 bases from V and 1 base from J, the junction contained 8 bases not matched to a gene. Germline CDR1 and CDR2: MDHEN and SYDVKM. The length of the CDR3 is 16 residues. CDR3 DNA sequence: TGTGCCAGCAGTTTCGGGGGACAGAACCAGAACACTGAAGCTTTCTTT. It codes for CASSFGGQNQNTEAFF. Full variable domain (outside the CDR3, taken from reference TRBV28 and TRBJ1-1): DVKVTQSSRYLVKRTGEKVFLECVQDMDHENMFWYRQDPGLGLRLIYFSYDVKMKEKGDIPEGYSVSREKKERFSLILESASTNQTSMYLCASSFGGQNQNTEAFFGQGTRLTVV.

V gene TRBV7-9 combines with J gene TRBJ2-1; the D is unclear. The CDR3 runs 11 residues. Trimming stripped 1 base from V and 8 bases from J, with 3 bases between. Germline V gene data show CDR1 as SEHNR and CDR2 as FQNEAQ (reference sequence). The CDR3 nucleotides read TGTGCCAGCAGCTTAGGTGATGAGCAGTTCTTC. As protein: CASSLGDEQFF.

The V call is TRBV30, the J call TRBJ1-5; possibly TRBD1 for D (5 bases). Looked up from germline, CDR1 is GTSNPN and CDR2 is SVGIG (reference sequence). Trimming removed 1 base from V and 0 bases from J, with 13 bases in between. This CDR3 region has 16 residues. The CDR3 sequence is CAWSGVGVSSNQPQHF. The CDR3 nucleotides are TGTGCCTGGAGTGGAGTAGGGGTCTCTAGCAATCAGCCCCAGCATTTT.

The V gene is TRBV5-6, the J gene TRBJ1-1; TRBD1 matches at 8 bases. Germline V gene lookup returns CDR1 SGHDT and CDR2 YYEEEE. J lost 4 bases, V lost 0 bases, and 5 bases had no gene match. This CDR3 comprises 15 residues. CDR3 loop: CASSLARGRATEAFF. CDR3 DNA sequence: TGTGCCAGCAGCTTGGCCAGGGGGCGCGCCACTGAAGCTTTCTTT.

A note on this clone: A read error may account for a junction end that differs from germline. This chain connects TRBV6-5 to TRBJ1-6; TRBD1 agrees at 9 bases. The CDR3 is 14 residues long. CDR1 and CDR2 (germline): MNHEY, SVGAGI. For the CDR3, the DNA is TGTGCCAGCAGCCCCTCGGGACAGGGCACACCGCTCCACTTT. Its translation is CASSPSGQGTPLHF.

This clone was observed a handful of times. The chain carries TRBV6-6 and TRBJ2-6; D remains ambiguous. CDR1 and CDR2 (germline): MNHNY, SVGAGI (reference sequence). The V gene lost 6 bases and the J gene lost 0 bases, with 9 bases spanning the gap. The CDR3 covers 15 residues. The CDR3 loop reads CASSPANSGANVLTF. The CDR3 bases are TGTGCCAGCAGCCCCGCAAACTCTGGGGCCAACGTCCTGACTTTC.